These 11 T cell receptor beta chains came from one sample sequenced in a study of T cell responses to AZD1222 COVID-19 vaccine. The table came from immunoSEQ multiplex PCR; TCRdb's copy has only in-frame clones and leaves some out. Among 99,000 or so clones listed, around nine tenths were seen once. Sample: peripheral blood, taken 28 days after the second dose of the MenACWY control vaccine. Every receptor here comes from an adult who received the MenACWY meningococcal vaccine as a control.

This clone was counted once. CDR3 region: CASSLGVSGAAKNIQYF. As DNA, the CDR3 is TGTGCCAGCAGCTTGGGGGTGTCAGGGGCGGCCAAAAACATTCAGTACTTC. The gene calls are TRBV5-6 and TRBJ2-4; maybe TRBD1 (6 bases). The V and J ends lost 0 bases and 1 base respectively, with 14 bases between them. The CDR3 loop spans 17 amino acids. Germline CDR1 reads SGHDT; CDR2 reads YYEEEE.

The chain employs TRBV7-2 and TRBJ2-2; 9 bases agree with TRBD1. The CDR3 extends over 17 amino acids. Germline V lookup: CDR1 SGHTA, CDR2 FQGNSA. Losses at the gene ends were 1 base for V and 6 bases for J; bases not matched to a gene: 9. Here the CDR3 DNA reads TGTGCCAGCAGCTTAGTCGCCGGGACAGGGAAGGCCGGGGAGCTGTTTTTT. Its translation is CASSLVAGTGKAGELFF.

The genes are TRBV10-3 and TRBJ1-1; the match to TRBD1 covers 8 bases. The CDR3 consists of 13 residues. The trim removed 6 bases at V and 4 bases at J, leaving 4 bases unmatched. Germline V lookup: CDR1 ENHRY, CDR2 SYGVKD. CDR3 protein: CAISPQGVTEAFF. The CDR3 region has the DNA TGTGCCATCAGCCCACAGGGGGTCACTGAAGCTTTCTTT.

The chain couples TRBV7-9 to TRBJ1-5; D possibly corresponds to TRBD1 (6 bases). CDR3 length: 15 residues. V gave up 5 bases and J gave up 5 bases, with 16 bases separating them. CDR1 SEHNR and CDR2 FQNEAQ come from the germline V gene (reference sequence). The CDR3 sequence: CASSPRGGGHQPQHF. The CDR3 region has the DNA TGTGCCAGCAGCCCAAGGGGCGGGGGGCATCAGCCCCAGCATTTT.

J is TRBJ1-5 and V is TRBV11-3, with a weak D call TRBD1 (5 bases). The CDR3 contains 19 residues. The V end lost 2 bases, the J end lost 0 bases, and 20 bases lay between the germline ends. Germline V gene data show CDR1 as SGHNT and CDR2 as YENEEA. The CDR3 reads CASSLNSREPYFSNQPQHF. In nucleotides, the CDR3 is TGTGCCAGCAGCTTAAATAGCAGGGAACCGTATTTTAGCAATCAGCCCCAGCATTTT.

This clone was detected only once. Other DNA sequences within the sample encode an identical CDR3. V gene TRBV12-5 combines with J gene TRBJ1-1, with D tentatively TRBD1 (5 bases). V was clipped by 9 bases and J by 1 base, with 9 bases between them. The length of the CDR3 is 12 residues. Germline CDR1 LGHNT, CDR2 FRNRAP. DNA for the CDR3: TGTGCTAGCCGAGGGGAGAACACTGAAGCTTTCTTT. Amino acids: CASRGENTEAFF.

The chain recombines TRBV5-6 with TRBJ2-3, with 11 bases aligning to TRBD2. The CDR3 contains 16 residues. CDR1 and CDR2 from the germline V gene are SGHDT and YYEEEE. J lost 5 bases, V lost 4 bases, and 9 bases had no gene match. As DNA, the CDR3 is TGTGCCAGCAGCCCATCGACTAGCGGGGTCGTAGATACGCAGTATTTT. Its protein is CASSPSTSGVVDTQYF.

This chain links TRBV15 with TRBJ2-5, with D possibly being TRBD1 (5 bases). Trimming shortened V by 0 bases and J by 5 bases, and 13 bases separated the two germline ends. This CDR3 is 15 amino acids long. CDR1 LNHNV and CDR2 YYDKDF come from the germline V gene (reference sequence). CDR3 region: CATSRDRAKGETQYF. Here the CDR3 DNA reads TGTGCCACCAGCAGAGATCGTGCCAAGGGGGAGACCCAGTACTTC.

The V call is TRBV5-1, the J call TRBJ1-1; the D gene is possibly TRBD1 (6 bases). The CDR3 runs 13 residues. Trimming took 3 bases from V and 4 from J, leaving 10 bases between them. Germline V CDR1 and CDR2: SGHRS, YFSETQ. The CDR3 loop is CASSYNRATEAFF. The CDR3 nucleotides read TGCGCCAGCAGCTATAACAGGGCCACTGAAGCTTTCTTT. The whole variable domain, remainder taken from reference TRBV5-1 and TRBJ1-1, is KAGVTQTPRYLIKTRGQQVTLSCSPISGHRSVSWYQQTPGQGLQFLFEYFSETQRNKGNFPGRFSGRQFSNSRSEMNVSTLELGDSALYLCASSYNRATEAFFGQGTRLTVV.

This clone was detected a few times. This chain joins TRBV7-2 and TRBJ2-7, with 10 bases that match TRBD2. This CDR3 contains 14 residues. Germline CDR1 and CDR2: SGHTA and FQGNSA. The ends lost 2 bases at V and 6 bases at J; junction bases unmatched: 4. The CDR3 coding sequence is TGTGCCAGCAGCTTATCTGCTAGCGGGGGCGAGCAGTACTTC. It translates to CASSLSASGGEQYF. The entire variable domain, with the rest obtained from reference TRBV7-2 and TRBJ2-7, is as follows: GAGVSQSPSNKVTEKGKDVELRCDPISGHTALYWYRQSLGQGLEFLIYFQGNSAPDKSGLPSDRFSAERTGGSVSTLTIQRTQQEDSAVYLCASSLSASGGEQYFGPGTRLTVT.

This sequence joins TRBV19 and TRBJ1-3; D might be TRBD1 (5 bases). V was clipped by 9 bases and J by 0 bases, with 6 bases between them. The CDR3 has 12 residues. The germline V gene encodes CDR1 LNHDA and CDR2 SQIVND (reference sequence). The CDR3 DNA sequence: TGTGCCAGCGGGGGCTCTGGAAACACCATATATTTT. Encoded protein: CASGGSGNTIYF.